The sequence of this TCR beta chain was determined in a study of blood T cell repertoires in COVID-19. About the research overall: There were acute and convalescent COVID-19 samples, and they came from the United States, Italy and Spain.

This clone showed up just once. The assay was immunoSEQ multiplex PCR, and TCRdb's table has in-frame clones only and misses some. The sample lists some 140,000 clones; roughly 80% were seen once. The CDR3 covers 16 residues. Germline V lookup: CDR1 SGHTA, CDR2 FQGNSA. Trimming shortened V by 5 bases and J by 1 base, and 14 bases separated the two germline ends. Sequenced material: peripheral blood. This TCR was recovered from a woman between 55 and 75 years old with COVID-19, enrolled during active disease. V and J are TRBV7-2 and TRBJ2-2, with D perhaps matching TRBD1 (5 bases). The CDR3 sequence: CASSPRGQGNTGELFF. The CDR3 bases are TGTGCCAGCAGCCCCCGCGGCCAGGGGAACACCGGGGAGCTGTTTTTT.